These 21 T cell receptor beta chains were sequenced from one sample in a study of blood T cells in healthy people across ages. PCR was performed a second time for about 7 to 11 cycles using a sample-barcoded 5' primer and a J-beta primer mix. TCRdb analysed the 5' RACE reads with MiXCR anew, one entry per CDR3 protein. The sample has about a million distinct CDR3 sequences; roughly two fifths are singletons. Input material: blood. Receptors originate from a man aged 18 to 30 in good health.

The chain links TRBV21-1 to TRBJ2-2. TRBV21-1 is flagged as a pseudogene. The length of the CDR3 is 14 residues. CDR3 in amino acids: CASSPTSRTGELFF. CDR3 in DNA: TGTGCCAGCAGCCCTACATCCAGAACCGGGGAGCTGTTTTTT.

The V gene is TRBV4-2, the J gene TRBJ2-1; 9 bases agree with TRBD2. V trimming: 0 bases; J trimming: 5 bases; junction bases outside the gene matches: 5. This CDR3 has 16 amino acids. Looked up from germline, CDR1 is LGHNA and CDR2 is YNFKEQ. The CDR3 loop reads CASSQDSGGFDNEQFF. The CDR3 bases are TGTGCCAGCAGCCAAGATAGCGGGGGATTTGACAATGAGCAGTTCTTC.

This clonotype was detected only a few times. The rearrangement joins TRBV7-9 to TRBJ2-7, with unresolved D. The germline gives CDR1 SEHNR, CDR2 FQNEAQ (reference sequence). The CDR3 runs to 10 residues. V was shortened by 9 bases and J by 3 bases, with 6 bases between the two germline ends. CDR3 protein: CARVRYEQYF. The CDR3 region has the DNA TGTGCCAGAGTCCGCTACGAGCAGTACTTC.

This chain connects TRBV5-1 to TRBJ2-1, with 9 bases aligning to TRBD2. CDR1 is SGHRS, CDR2 YFSETQ, per germline. Trimming removed 0 bases from V and 1 base from J; junction bases left unmatched: 5. The CDR3 totals 17 residues. This CDR3 reads CASSLVYAGGSYNEQFF. The CDR3 DNA reads TGCGCCAGCAGCTTGGTATACGCGGGGGGGTCCTACAATGAGCAGTTCTTC.

This clonotype was counted only a few times. This chain joins TRBV29-1 and TRBJ1-1, with TRBD1 identical over 7 bases. The junction had 8 bases not matched to a gene; V was cut back by 3 bases and J by 7 bases. The germline CDR1 and CDR2 sequences are SQVTM and ANQGSEA. This CDR3 comprises 13 residues. Here the CDR3 reads CSVDTTGIGEAFF. DNA of the CDR3: TGCAGCGTTGACACGACAGGGATAGGTGAAGCTTTCTTT. Using reference TRBV29-1 and TRBJ1-1 for the parts outside the CDR3, the full variable domain is SAVISQKPSRDICQRGTSLTIQCQVDSQVTMMFWYRQQPGQSLTLIATANQGSEATYESGFVIDKFPISRPNLTFSTLTVSNMSPEDSSIYLCSVDTTGIGEAFFGQGTRLTVV.

This clonotype has more than one count but fewer than ten. The CDR3 region has the DNA TGCAGTGCAGCCGGGACACAACGAACAGATACGCAGTATTTT. Its translation is CSAAGTQRTDTQYF. The V gene is TRBV20-1, the J gene TRBJ2-3; D possibly corresponds to TRBD1 (6 bases). The CDR3 sequence is 14 residues long. Trimming pared 6 bases from V and 3 bases from J, leaving 16 bases between. Per germline, CDR1 DFQATT and CDR2 SNEGSKA (reference sequence).

J is TRBJ1-4 and V is TRBV7-2, with D perhaps matching TRBD1 (5 bases). V lost 2 bases, J lost 7 bases, and 17 bases lay in between. This CDR3 contains 16 residues. Germline CDR1 reads SGHTA; CDR2 reads FQGNSA. The CDR3 protein is CASSLRRWGRLEKLFF. In DNA, the CDR3 is TGTGCCAGCAGCTTAAGGAGGTGGGGACGCCTTGAAAAACTGTTTTTT. The entire variable domain, with the rest obtained from reference TRBV7-2 and TRBJ1-4, is as follows: GAGVSQSPSNKVTEKGKDVELRCDPISGHTALYWYRQSLGQGLEFLIYFQGNSAPDKSGLPSDRFSAERTGGSVSTLTIQRTQQEDSAVYLCASSLRRWGRLEKLFFGSGTQLSVL.

This clonotype appeared a few times. The chain combines TRBV9 with TRBJ2-1; D is unresolved. The germline CDR1 and CDR2 sequences are SGDLS and YYNGEE. V gave up 0 bases and J gave up 8 bases, with 9 bases separating them. The CDR3 length is 13 residues. CDR3: CASSVGSVHEQFF. In nucleotides, the CDR3 is TGTGCCAGCAGCGTAGGGTCTGTCCATGAGCAGTTCTTC.

The V and J genes are TRBV4-1 and TRBJ2-1, with D tentatively TRBD1 or TRBD2 (7 bases each). Trimming left V 1 base short and J 6 bases short, with 22 bases between. The CDR3 loop spans 18 amino acids. CDR1 MGHRA and CDR2 YSYEKL come from the germline V gene. CDR3 loop: CASSQGPQGGFGLNEQFF. The CDR3 nucleotides read TGCGCCAGCAGCCAAGGGCCTCAGGGGGGGTTTGGGCTCAATGAGCAGTTCTTC.

This clonotype was counted ten times or more. This sequence joins TRBV2 and TRBJ2-7, with D uncertain. Germline V CDR1 and CDR2: SNHLY, FYNNEI. V was pared by 3 bases and J by 7 bases, with 16 bases between. This CDR3 has 14 amino acids. CDR3 sequence (DNA): TGTGCCAGCAGTGACAACGGGTTGGTGAATGAGCAGTACTTC. Translated, it gives CASSDNGLVNEQYF. The whole variable domain, filled in from reference TRBV2 and TRBJ2-7, reads EPEVTQTPSHQVTQMGQEVILRCVPISNHLYFYWYRQILGQKVEFLVSFYNNEISEKSEIFDDQFSVERPDGSNFTLKIRSTKLEDSAMYFCASSDNGLVNEQYFGPGTRLTVT.

Only one count was recorded for this clonotype. Its ends do not fully match the called genes, so a read error is possible. The genes are TRBV6-6 and TRBJ1-2; 7 nucleotides align to TRBD1. The CDR3 consists of 16 residues. From germline, CDR1 is MNHNY and CDR2 SVGAGI (reference sequence). The DNA for the CDR3 is TGTGACAGCAGTTACACCCCGGAGGGGGCGAACTATGGCTACACCTTC. This translates into CDSSYTPEGANYGYTF.

This clonotype has only a few counts. The J gene is TRBJ1-1, the V gene TRBV7-2; D possibly corresponds to TRBD1 (6 bases). V shed 0 bases and J shed 0 bases, with 17 bases lying between them. This CDR3 has 18 residues. Germline values: CDR1 SGHTA, CDR2 FQGNSA. The CDR3 region has the DNA TGTGCCAGCAGCTTAGCGTTGAGGGACATTGTTATGAACACTGAAGCTTTCTTT. Translated, it gives CASSLALRDIVMNTEAFF.

The CDR3 spells CASSLTRGRQPQHF. CDR3 bases: TGTGCCAGCAGTTTAACCAGGGGGAGACAGCCCCAGCATTTT. The chain has TRBV27 and TRBJ1-5; 7 bases align to TRBD1. The CDR3 extends over 14 amino acids. Germline CDR1 reads MNHEY; CDR2 reads SMNVEV (reference sequence). Trimming cost V 2 bases and J 7 bases; bases outside gene matches: 5.

The chain joins TRBV6-5 to TRBJ2-3, with TRBD2 identical over 15 bases. The CDR3 runs to 18 residues. Looked up from germline, CDR1 is MNHEY and CDR2 is SVGAGI. V shed 2 bases and J 5 bases; nucleotides not matched to a gene: 8. This CDR3 reads CASSYLGLAGGQGDTQYF. The CDR3 coding sequence is TGTGCCAGCAGTTACCTGGGACTAGCGGGGGGCCAGGGAGATACGCAGTATTTT.

V usage is TRBV5-1 and J usage is TRBJ1-1; 7 bases are shared with TRBD1. From germline, CDR1 is SGHRS and CDR2 YFSETQ. The V segment lost 6 bases and the J segment 1 base; nucleotides outside the gene matches: 6. This CDR3 is 14 amino acids long. In DNA form, the CDR3 reads TGCGCCAGCACCCCGACAGGGAAGAACACTGAAGCTTTCTTT. Its translation: CASTPTGKNTEAFF. The full variable domain, rest sourced from reference TRBV5-1 and TRBJ1-1, is KAGVTQTPRYLIKTRGQQVTLSCSPISGHRSVSWYQQTPGQGLQFLFEYFSETQRNKGNFPGRFSGRQFSNSRSEMNVSTLELGDSALYLCASTPTGKNTEAFFGQGTRLTVV.

The chain carries TRBV14 and TRBJ1-1; D gene uncertain. With 0 bases removed from V and 5 bases from J, the gap between germline ends came to 7 bases. This CDR3 is built from 13 residues. Germline loops: CDR1 SGHDN, CDR2 FVKESK. The CDR3: CASSQDFRTEAFF. CDR3 DNA: TGTGCCAGCAGCCAAGATTTTAGGACTGAAGCTTTCTTT.

The rearrangement joins TRBV20-1 to TRBJ2-1; D ambiguous. The CDR3 covers 11 residues. V was pared by 6 bases and J by 10 bases, with 13 bases between. Per the germline V gene, CDR1 is DFQATT and CDR2 is SNEGSKA (reference sequence). CDR3 sequence (DNA): TGCAGTGCCAGCCCCACGGTCGAGCAGTTCTTC. Amino acids: CSASPTVEQFF.

This clonotype was picked up a small number of times. The rearrangement links TRBV29-1 to TRBJ1-4, with D possibly TRBD1 on 5 matching bases. CDR1 is SQVTM and CDR2 is ANQGSEA in the germline V gene. This CDR3 is 15 amino acids long. V was pared by 7 bases and J by 10 bases, with 25 bases between. This CDR3 reads CSARPRDTGEGKLFF. For the CDR3, the DNA is TGCAGCGCCCGGCCCAGGGATACGGGGGAGGGAAAACTGTTTTTT.

This clonotype was counted a few times. The J gene is TRBJ2-1, the V gene TRBV4-1, with 9 bases aligning to TRBD2. Trimming removed 4 bases from V and 9 bases from J; junction bases left unmatched: 7. Per germline, CDR1 MGHRA and CDR2 YSYEKL. The CDR3 spans 14 residues. The CDR3 protein is CASSPRRGGSEQFF. CDR3 nucleotides: TGCGCCAGCAGCCCTAGGCGGGGGGGAAGTGAGCAGTTCTTC.

This clonotype was picked up a small number of times. V is TRBV3-1 and J is TRBJ2-5; no clear D. Germline loops: CDR1 LGHDT, CDR2 YNNKEL (reference sequence). V gave up 3 bases and J gave up 3 bases, with 23 bases separating them. The CDR3 consists of 18 residues. CDR3 DNA: TGTGCCAGCAGCCAGCTTGGGAAGAACCTTAAATTGAAAGAGACCCAGTACTTC. Translating it yields CASSQLGKNLKLKETQYF.

The genes are TRBV7-2 and TRBJ2-1; D is undetermined. The V end was cut by 3 bases, the J end by 6 bases, with 15 bases between. The CDR3 is 15 residues long. Germline V CDR1 and CDR2: SGHTA, FQGNSA. The CDR3 DNA sequence: TGTGCCAGCAGCTTGTCCGCCCTACTCGGCAATGAGCAGTTCTTC. This sequence encodes CASSLSALLGNEQFF.